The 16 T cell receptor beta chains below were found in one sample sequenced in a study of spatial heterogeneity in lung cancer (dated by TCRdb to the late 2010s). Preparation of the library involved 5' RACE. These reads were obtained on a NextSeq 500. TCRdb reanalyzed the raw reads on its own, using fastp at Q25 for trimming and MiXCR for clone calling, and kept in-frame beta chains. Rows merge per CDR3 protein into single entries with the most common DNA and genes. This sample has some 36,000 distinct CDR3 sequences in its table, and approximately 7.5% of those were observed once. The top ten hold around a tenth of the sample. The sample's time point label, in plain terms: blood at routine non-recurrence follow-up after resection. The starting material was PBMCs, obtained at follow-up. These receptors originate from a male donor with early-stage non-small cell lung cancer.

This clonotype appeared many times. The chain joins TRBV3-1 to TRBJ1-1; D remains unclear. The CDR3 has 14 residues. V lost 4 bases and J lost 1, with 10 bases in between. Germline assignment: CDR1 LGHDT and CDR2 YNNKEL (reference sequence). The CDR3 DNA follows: TGTGCCAGCAGCCGAGTCGAGGAGAACACTGAAGCTTTCTTT. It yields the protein CASSRVEENTEAFF.

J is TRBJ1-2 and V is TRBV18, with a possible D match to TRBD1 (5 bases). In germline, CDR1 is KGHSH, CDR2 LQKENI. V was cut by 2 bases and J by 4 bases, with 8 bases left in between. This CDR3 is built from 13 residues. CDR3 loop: CASSPGTFYGYTF. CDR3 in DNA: TGTGCCAGCTCACCAGGGACCTTCTATGGCTACACCTTC.

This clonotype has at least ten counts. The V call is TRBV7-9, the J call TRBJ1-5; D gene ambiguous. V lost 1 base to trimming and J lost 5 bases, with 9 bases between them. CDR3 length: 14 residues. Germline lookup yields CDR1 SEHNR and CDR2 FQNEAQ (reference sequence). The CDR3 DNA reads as TGTGCCAGCAGCTTAGGGTCACCTCATCAGCCCCAGCATTTT. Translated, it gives CASSLGSPHQPQHF.

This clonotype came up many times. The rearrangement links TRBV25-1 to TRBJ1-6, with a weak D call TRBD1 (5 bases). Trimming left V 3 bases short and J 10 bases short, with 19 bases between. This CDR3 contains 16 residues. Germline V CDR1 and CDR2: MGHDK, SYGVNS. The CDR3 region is CASSDYNGGGGSPLHF. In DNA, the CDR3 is TGTGCCAGCAGTGACTACAACGGGGGGGGTGGCTCACCCCTCCACTTT.

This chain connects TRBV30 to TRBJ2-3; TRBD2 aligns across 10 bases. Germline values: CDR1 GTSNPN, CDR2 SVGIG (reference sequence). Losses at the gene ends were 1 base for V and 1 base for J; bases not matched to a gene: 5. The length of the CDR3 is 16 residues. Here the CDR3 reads CAWSGSGGGGTDTQYF. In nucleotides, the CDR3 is TGTGCCTGGAGTGGAAGCGGGGGGGGAGGCACAGATACGCAGTATTTT.

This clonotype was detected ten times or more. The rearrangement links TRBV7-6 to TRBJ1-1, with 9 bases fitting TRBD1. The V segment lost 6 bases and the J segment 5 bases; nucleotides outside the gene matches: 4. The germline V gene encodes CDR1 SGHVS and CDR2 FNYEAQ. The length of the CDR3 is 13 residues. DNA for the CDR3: TGTGCCAGCAGAACACAGGGGGCGACTGAAGCTTTCTTT. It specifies CASRTQGATEAFF.

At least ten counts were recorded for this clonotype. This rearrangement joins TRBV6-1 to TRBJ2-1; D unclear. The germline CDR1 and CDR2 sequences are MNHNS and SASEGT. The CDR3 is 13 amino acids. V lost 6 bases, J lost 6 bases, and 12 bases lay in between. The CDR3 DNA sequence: TGTGCCAGCAGCCCGACTTGGGCCAATGAGCAGTTCTTC. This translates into CASSPTWANEQFF.

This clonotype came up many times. DNA for the CDR3: TGTGCCAGCAGCCAAGCCAATCAGCCCCAGCATTTT. Its translation: CASSQANQPQHF. V usage is TRBV3-1 and J usage is TRBJ1-5; unclear D gene. V lost 1 base, J lost 3 bases, and 1 base lay in between. The CDR3 covers 12 residues. Germline assignment: CDR1 LGHDT and CDR2 YNNKEL (reference sequence).

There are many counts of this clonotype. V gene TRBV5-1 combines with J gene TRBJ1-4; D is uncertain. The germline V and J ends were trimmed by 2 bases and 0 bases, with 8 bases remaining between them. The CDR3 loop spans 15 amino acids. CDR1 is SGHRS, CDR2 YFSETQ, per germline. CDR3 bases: TGCGCCAGCAGCTTAAGTGGTGCAACTAATGAAAAACTGTTTTTT. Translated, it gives CASSLSGATNEKLFF.

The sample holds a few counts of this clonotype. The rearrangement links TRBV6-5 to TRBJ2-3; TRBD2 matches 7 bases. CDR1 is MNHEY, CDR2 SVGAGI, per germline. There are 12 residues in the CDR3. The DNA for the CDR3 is TGTGCAAGCGGGGATAGCACAGATACGCAGTATTTT. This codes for CASGDSTDTQYF.

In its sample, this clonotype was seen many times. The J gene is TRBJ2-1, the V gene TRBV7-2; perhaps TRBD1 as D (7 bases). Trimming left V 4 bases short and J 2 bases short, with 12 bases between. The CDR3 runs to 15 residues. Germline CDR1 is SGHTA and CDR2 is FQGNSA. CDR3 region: CASSYDREAYNEQFF. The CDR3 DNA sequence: TGTGCCAGCAGCTACGACAGGGAGGCCTACAATGAGCAGTTCTTC.

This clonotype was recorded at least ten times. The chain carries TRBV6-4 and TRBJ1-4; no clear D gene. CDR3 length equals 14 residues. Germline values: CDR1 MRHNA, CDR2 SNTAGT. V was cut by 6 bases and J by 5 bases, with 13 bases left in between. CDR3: CASRGNIINEKLFF. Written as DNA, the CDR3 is TGTGCCAGCAGGGGAAACATCATCAATGAAAAACTGTTTTTT.

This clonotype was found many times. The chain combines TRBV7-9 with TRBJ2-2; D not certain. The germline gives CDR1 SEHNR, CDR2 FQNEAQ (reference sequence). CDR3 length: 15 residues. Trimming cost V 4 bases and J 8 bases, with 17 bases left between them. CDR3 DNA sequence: TGTGCCAGCAGCTCCCCCACCAGGACGTTGGGGGAGCTGTTTTTT. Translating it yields CASSSPTRTLGELFF.

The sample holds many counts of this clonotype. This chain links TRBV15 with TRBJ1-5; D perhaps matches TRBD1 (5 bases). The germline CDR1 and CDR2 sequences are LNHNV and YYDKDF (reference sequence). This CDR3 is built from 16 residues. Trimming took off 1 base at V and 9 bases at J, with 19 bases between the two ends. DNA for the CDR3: TGTGCCACCAGCAGAGGCCCAGGGACGACCTTAGCGCCCCAGCATTTT. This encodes CATSRGPGTTLAPQHF.

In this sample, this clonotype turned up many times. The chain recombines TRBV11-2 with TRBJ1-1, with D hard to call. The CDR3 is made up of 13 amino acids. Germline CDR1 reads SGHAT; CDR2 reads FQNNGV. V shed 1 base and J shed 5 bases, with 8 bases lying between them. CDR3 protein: CASSLVSRTEAFF. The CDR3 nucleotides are TGTGCCAGCAGCTTAGTGAGCAGGACTGAAGCTTTCTTT.

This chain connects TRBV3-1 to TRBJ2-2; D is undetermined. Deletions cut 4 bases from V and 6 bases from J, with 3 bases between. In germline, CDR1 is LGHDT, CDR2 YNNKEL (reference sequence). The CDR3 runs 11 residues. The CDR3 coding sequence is TGTGCCAGCAGCCGTGCCGGGGAGCTGTTTTTT. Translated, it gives CASSRAGELFF.